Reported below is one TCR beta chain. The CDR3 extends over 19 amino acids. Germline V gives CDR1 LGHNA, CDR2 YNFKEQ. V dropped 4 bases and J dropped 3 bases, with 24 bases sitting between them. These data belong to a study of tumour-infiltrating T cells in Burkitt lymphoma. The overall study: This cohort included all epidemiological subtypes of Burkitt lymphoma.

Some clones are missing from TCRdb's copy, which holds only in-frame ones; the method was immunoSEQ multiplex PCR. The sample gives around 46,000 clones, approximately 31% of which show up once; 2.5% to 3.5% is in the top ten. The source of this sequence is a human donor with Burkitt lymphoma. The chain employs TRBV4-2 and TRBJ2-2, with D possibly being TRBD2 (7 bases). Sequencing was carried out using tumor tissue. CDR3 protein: CASSLLPRGGGAHTGELFF. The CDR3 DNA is TGTGCCAGCAGCCTTTTACCCAGGGGAGGGGGGGCCCACACCGGGGAGCTGTTTTTT.